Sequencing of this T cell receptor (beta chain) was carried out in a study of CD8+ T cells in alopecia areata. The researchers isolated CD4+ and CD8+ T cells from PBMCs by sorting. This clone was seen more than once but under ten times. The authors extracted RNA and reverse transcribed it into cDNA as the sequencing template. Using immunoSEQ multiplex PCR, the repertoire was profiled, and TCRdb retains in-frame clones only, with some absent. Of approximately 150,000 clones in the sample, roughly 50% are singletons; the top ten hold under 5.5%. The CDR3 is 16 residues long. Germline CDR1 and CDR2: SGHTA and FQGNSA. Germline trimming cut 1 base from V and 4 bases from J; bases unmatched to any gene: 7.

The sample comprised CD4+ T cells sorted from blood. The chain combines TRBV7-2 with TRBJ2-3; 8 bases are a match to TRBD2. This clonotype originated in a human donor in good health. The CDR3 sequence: CASSLGLRGRSDTQYF. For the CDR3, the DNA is TGTGCCAGCAGCTTAGGACTGCGCGGGAGGTCAGATACGCAGTATTTT.